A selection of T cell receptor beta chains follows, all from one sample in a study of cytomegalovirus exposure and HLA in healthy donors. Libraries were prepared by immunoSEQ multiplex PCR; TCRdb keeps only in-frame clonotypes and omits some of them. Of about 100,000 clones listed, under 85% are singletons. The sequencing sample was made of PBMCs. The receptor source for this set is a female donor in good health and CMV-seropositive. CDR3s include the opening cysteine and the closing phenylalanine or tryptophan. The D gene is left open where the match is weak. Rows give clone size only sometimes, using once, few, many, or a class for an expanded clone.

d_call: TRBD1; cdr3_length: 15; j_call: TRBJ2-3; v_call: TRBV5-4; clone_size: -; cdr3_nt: TGTGCCAGCAGCTCCGGGACAGGGCTCACAGATACGCAGTATTTT; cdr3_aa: CASSSGTGLTDTQYF
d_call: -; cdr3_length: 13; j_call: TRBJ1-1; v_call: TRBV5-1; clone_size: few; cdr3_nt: TGCGCCAGCAGCTTGACTCGGGGGACTGAAGCTTTCTTT; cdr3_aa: CASSLTRGTEAFF
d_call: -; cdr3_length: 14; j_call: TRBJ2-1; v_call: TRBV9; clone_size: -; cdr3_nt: TGTGCCAGCAGCGTGGGTGGGCTTTACAATGAGCAGTTCTTC; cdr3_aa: CASSVGGLYNEQFF
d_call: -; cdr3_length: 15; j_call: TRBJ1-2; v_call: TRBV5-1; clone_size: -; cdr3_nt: TGCGCCAGCAGCTTGGAGGCAGGAAGTAACTATGGCTACACCTTC; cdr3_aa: CASSLEAGSNYGYTF
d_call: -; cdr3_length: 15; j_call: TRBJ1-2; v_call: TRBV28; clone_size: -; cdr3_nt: TGTGCCAGCAGTTTCCCCGGGACTGCCTTTGACGGCTACACCTTC; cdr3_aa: CASSFPGTAFDGYTF
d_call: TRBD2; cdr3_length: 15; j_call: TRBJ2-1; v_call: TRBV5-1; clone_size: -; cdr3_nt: TGCGCCAGCAGCTTGGTTGCGGGAGCGGGCAATGAGCAGTTCTTC; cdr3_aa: CASSLVAGAGNEQFF
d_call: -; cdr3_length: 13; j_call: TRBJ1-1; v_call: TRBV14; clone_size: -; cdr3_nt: TGTGCCAGCATCCGCACGGGGGGGACTGAAGCTTTCTTT; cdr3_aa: CASIRTGGTEAFF
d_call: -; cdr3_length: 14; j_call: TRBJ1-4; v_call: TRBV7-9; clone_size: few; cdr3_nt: TGTGCCAGCAGCTTTGGCCAGGGAGGCGAAAAACTGTTTTTT; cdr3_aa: CASSFGQGGEKLFF
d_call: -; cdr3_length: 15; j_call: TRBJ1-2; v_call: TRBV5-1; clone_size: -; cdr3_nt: TGCGCCAGCAGCTTGGCCGACAGAGCTAACTATGGCTACACCTTC; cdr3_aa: CASSLADRANYGYTF
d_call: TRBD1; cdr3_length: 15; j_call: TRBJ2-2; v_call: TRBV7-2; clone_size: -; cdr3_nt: TGTGCCAGCAGCTCCCGACAGGGACACACCGGGGAGCTGTTTTTT; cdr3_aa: CASSSRQGHTGELFF
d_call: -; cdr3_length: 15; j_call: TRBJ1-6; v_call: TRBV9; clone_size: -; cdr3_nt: TGTGCCAGCAGCGTAGGTCTCTCCTATAATTCACCCCTCCACTTT; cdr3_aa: CASSVGLSYNSPLHF
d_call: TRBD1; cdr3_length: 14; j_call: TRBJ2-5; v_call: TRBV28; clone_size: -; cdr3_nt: TGTGCCAGCACCCCGAGACAGGGGCGAGAGACCCAGTACTTC; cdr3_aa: CASTPRQGRETQYF
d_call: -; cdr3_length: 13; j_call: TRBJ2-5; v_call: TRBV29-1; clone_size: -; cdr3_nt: TGCAGCGCCCCGACCGGGGGACAAGAGACCCAGTACTTC; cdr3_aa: CSAPTGGQETQYF
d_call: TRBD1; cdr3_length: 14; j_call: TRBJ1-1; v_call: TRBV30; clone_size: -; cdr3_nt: TGTGCCTGGAACTTAGGACAGGGGTACACTGAAGCTTTCTTT; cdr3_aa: CAWNLGQGYTEAFF
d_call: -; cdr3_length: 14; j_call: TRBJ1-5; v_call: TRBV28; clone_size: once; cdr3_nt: TGTGCCAGCAGTCCACCGACAGGCTATCAGCCCCAGCATTTT; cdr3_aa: CASSPPTGYQPQHF
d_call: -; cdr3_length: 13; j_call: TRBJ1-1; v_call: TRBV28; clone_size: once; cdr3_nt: TGTGCCAGCAACAGGATGCTGGGCACTGAAGCTTTCTTT; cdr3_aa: CASNRMLGTEAFF
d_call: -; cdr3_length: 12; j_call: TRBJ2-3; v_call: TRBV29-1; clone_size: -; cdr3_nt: TGCAGCGCCGGACAGACCACAGATACGCAGTATTTT; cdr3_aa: CSAGQTTDTQYF
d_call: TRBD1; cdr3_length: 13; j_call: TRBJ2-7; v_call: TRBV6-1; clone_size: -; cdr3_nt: TGTGCCAGCACGGCAGGGGGCCTATACGAGCAGTACTTC; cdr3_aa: CASTAGGLYEQYF
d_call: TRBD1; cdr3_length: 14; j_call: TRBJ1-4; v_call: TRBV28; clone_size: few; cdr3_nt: TGTGCCAGCAGTTTTAGGGGGACAGGGGCTAAACTGTTTTTT; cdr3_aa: CASSFRGTGAKLFF
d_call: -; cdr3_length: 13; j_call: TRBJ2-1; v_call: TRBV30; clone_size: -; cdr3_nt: TGTGCCTGGAGTCCCCAGCGGTTTAATGAGCAGTTCTTC; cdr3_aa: CAWSPQRFNEQFF
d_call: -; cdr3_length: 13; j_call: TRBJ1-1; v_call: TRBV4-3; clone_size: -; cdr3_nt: TGCGCCAGCAGCCAAGCCGGGACATTGCGTGCTTTCTTT; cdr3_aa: CASSQAGTLRAFF
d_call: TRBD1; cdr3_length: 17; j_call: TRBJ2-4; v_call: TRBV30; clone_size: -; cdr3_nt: TGTGCCCCGCCGGGACAGGGGAACCTTTTTTCTAAAAACATTCAGTACTTC; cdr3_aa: CAPPGQGNLFSKNIQYF
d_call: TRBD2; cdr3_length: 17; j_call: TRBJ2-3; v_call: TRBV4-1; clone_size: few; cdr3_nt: TGCGCCAGCAGCCAACTAGTTCTAGCGGGAGGGTCAGATACGCAGTATTTT; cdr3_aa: CASSQLVLAGGSDTQYF
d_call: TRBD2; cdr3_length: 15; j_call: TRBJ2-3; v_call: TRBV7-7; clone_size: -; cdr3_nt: TGTGCTAGCAGCTTAGGAGCGGGGGCAACAGATACGCAGTATTTT; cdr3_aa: CASSLGAGATDTQYF
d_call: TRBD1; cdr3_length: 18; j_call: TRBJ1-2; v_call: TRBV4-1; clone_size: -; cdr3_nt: TGCGCCAGCAGCCCAGGGCCGGGAGGGGGCAATTCGTGGTATGGCTACACCTTC; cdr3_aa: CASSPGPGGGNSWYGYTF
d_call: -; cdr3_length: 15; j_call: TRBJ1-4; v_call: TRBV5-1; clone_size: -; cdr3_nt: TGCGCCAGCAGCTTGGCCGCCGGGCGGTGGGAGGAACTGTTTTTT; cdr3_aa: CASSLAAGRWEELFF
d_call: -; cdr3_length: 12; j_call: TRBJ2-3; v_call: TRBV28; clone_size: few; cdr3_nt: TGTGCCAGCAGTTTACGGGTCGATACGCAGTATTTT; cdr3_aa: CASSLRVDTQYF
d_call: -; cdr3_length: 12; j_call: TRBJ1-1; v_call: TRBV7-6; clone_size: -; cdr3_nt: TGTGCCAGCAGCTCCCACTGGACTGAAGCTTTCTTT; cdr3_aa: CASSSHWTEAFF
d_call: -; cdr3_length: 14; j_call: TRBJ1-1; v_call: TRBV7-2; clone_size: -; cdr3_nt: TGTGCCAGCAGCTTACGGTGGAGGGACACTGAAGCTTTCTTT; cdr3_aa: CASSLRWRDTEAFF
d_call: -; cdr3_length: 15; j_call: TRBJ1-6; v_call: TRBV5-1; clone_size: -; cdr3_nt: TGCGCCAGCAGCTTGACAGGGCTCGTGAATTCACCCCTCCACTTT; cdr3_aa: CASSLTGLVNSPLHF
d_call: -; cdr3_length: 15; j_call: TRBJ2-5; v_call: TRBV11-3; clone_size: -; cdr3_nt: TGTGCCAGCAGCTTGGCGGGGAGCTGGGGGGAGACCCAGTACTTC; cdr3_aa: CASSLAGSWGETQYF
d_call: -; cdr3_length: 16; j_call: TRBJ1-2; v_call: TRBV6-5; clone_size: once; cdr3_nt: TGTGCCAGCAGTTACTCGAGCCAGGGTATCGGGTATGGCTACACCTTC; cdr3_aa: CASSYSSQGIGYGYTF
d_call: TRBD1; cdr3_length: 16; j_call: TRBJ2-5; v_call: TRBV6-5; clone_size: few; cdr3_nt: TGTGCCAGCAGTTTCCTGGCCGGGACAGGGAAAGAGACCCAGTACTTC; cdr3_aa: CASSFLAGTGKETQYF
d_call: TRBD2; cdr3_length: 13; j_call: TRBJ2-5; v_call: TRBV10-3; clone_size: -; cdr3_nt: TGTGCCATCAGTGAGTCGGGTCGGGGGGACCCCTACTTC; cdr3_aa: CAISESGRGDPYF
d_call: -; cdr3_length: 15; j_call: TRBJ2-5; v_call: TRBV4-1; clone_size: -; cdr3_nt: TGCGCCAGCAGCCAAGATCAGGGCGGTGCCGAGACCCAGTACTTC; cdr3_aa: CASSQDQGGAETQYF
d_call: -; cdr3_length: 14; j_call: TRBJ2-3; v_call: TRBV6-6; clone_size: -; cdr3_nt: TGTGCCAGCAGTGTCCCCGGTACCTCAGATACGCAGTATTTT; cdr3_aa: CASSVPGTSDTQYF
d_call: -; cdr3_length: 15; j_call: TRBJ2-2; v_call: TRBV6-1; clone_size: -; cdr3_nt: TGTGCCAGCAGTGCGGTCGGGAGCCTCACCGGGGAGCTGTTTTTT; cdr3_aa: CASSAVGSLTGELFF
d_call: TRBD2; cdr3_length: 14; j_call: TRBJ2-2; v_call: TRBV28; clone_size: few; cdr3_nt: TGTGCCAGCAGTAGCGGGGGGGCCGCCGGGGAGCTGTTTTTT; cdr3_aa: CASSSGGAAGELFF
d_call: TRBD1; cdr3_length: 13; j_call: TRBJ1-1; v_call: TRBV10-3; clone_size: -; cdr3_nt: TGTGCCATCAGCACGGACAGGGGCGCTGAAGCTTTCTTT; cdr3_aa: CAISTDRGAEAFF
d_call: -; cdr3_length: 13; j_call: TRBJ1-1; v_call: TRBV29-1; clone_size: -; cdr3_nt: TGCAGCGGGGGGGACGCGGCGGGCACTGAAGCTTTCTTT; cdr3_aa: CSGGDAAGTEAFF
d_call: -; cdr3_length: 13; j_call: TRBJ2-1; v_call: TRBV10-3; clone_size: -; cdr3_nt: TGTGCCATCGCTAGGAGTCTATACAATGAGCAGTTCTTC; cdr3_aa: CAIARSLYNEQFF
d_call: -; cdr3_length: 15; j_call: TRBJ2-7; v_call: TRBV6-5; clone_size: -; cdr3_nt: TGTGCCAGCAGTCCCCTATTTACCCGATCGCGTGAGCAGTACTTC; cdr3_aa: CASSPLFTRSREQYF